Below are 11 T cell receptor beta chains sequenced from a single sample in a study of T cell changes during pregnancy in multiple sclerosis. Some clones are missing from TCRdb's copy, which holds only in-frame ones; the method was immunoSEQ multiplex PCR. Among 75,000 to 95,000 clones listed, approximately 90% were seen once. Source: peripheral blood, taken in the first trimester of pregnancy. These receptors all stem from a female donor in good health, enrolled as a control in a pregnancy study.

The J gene is TRBJ2-1, the V gene TRBV5-4; D ambiguous. Germline assignment: CDR1 SGHNT and CDR2 YYREEE (reference sequence). CDR3 length: 15 amino acids. The ends were cut back, 6 bases at V and 1 base at J, with 14 bases in the middle. Here the CDR3 reads CASISVSGSYNEQFF. For the CDR3, the DNA is TGTGCCAGCATCTCCGTTTCGGGTTCCTACAATGAGCAGTTCTTC.

This clone occurred a few times. This chain links TRBV28 with TRBJ2-2; D is possibly TRBD2 (6 bases). Germline CDR1 MDHEN, CDR2 SYDVKM. Trimming removed 5 bases from V and 3 bases from J, with 22 bases in between. The CDR3 runs to 18 residues. The DNA for the CDR3 is TGTGCCAGCAGTCAATGGGGAGGAAGGGCCCGGGACACCGGGGAGCTGTTTTTT. Translated: CASSQWGGRARDTGELFF.

This chain links TRBV5-1 with TRBJ1-6; TRBD1 might be the D (6 bases). Germline CDR1 reads SGHRS; CDR2 reads YFSETQ. V gave up 0 bases and J gave up 7 bases, with 11 bases separating them. The CDR3 loop spans 15 amino acids. CDR3 in amino acids: CASSLAGGLNSPLHF. CDR3 nucleotides: TGCGCCAGCAGCTTGGCCGGGGGGCTAAATTCACCCCTCCACTTT.

The chain employs TRBV27 and TRBJ1-4; no definite D call. This CDR3 spans 13 amino acids. The ends were cut back, 4 bases at V and 7 bases at J, with 10 bases in the middle. The germline gives CDR1 MNHEY, CDR2 SMNVEV (reference sequence). This CDR3 reads CASSWASSEKLFF. In DNA form, the CDR3 reads TGTGCCAGCAGTTGGGCATCGAGTGAAAAACTGTTTTTT.

The rearrangement links TRBV7-2 to TRBJ2-5, with 10 bases that match TRBD1. Unmatched junction bases numbered 6, after V lost 1 base and J lost 4 bases. This CDR3 has 16 residues. CDR1 and CDR2 (germline): SGHTA, FQGNSA. The chain's CDR3 is CASSLGLGQGGETQYF. In nucleotides, the CDR3 is TGTGCCAGCAGCTTAGGCCTCGGACAGGGGGGAGAGACCCAGTACTTC.

The chain couples TRBV27 to TRBJ2-7; 7 bases agree with TRBD1. V was clipped by 3 bases and J by 3 bases; unmatched bases: 2. The CDR3 runs 13 residues. Per germline, CDR1 MNHEY and CDR2 SMNVEV (reference sequence). The CDR3 region is CASSFTGDYEQYF. The DNA of the CDR3 is TGTGCCAGCAGTTTTACAGGGGACTACGAGCAGTACTTC.

The chain combines TRBV18 with TRBJ1-2; 7 bases fit TRBD1. The germline V gene has CDR1 KGHSH and CDR2 LQKENI. The V and J ends lost 2 bases and 3 bases, in that order; junction bases with no gene match: 0. The CDR3 consists of 13 residues. Here the CDR3 reads CASSPDRDYGYTF. The CDR3 DNA reads TGTGCCAGCTCACCAGACAGGGACTATGGCTACACCTTC. The full variable domain, completed using reference TRBV18 and TRBJ1-2, is NAGVMQNPRHLVRRRGQEARLRCSPMKGHSHVYWYRQLPEEGLKFMVYLQKENIIDESGMPKERFSAEFPKEGPSILRIQQVVRGDSAAYFCASSPDRDYGYTFGSGTRLTVV.

This chain connects TRBV28 to TRBJ2-7; D is unclear. Germline CDR1 reads MDHEN; CDR2 reads SYDVKM. The ends were cut back, 2 bases at V and 6 bases at J, with 11 bases in the middle. The CDR3 has 13 residues. In nucleotides, the CDR3 is TGTGCCAGCAGTTTAAACGCTCCGGGCGAGCAGTACTTC. It is translated as CASSLNAPGEQYF. Full variable domain (remainder filled in from reference TRBV28 and TRBJ2-7): DVKVTQSSRYLVKRTGEKVFLECVQDMDHENMFWYRQDPGLGLRLIYFSYDVKMKEKGDIPEGYSVSREKKERFSLILESASTNQTSMYLCASSLNAPGEQYFGPGTRLTVT.

The chain combines TRBV28 with TRBJ2-3, with D perhaps TRBD2 (5 bases). Trimming pared 8 bases from V and 8 bases from J, leaving 20 bases between. The CDR3 loop spans 14 amino acids. Germline V gives CDR1 MDHEN, CDR2 SYDVKM. The CDR3 DNA is TGTGCCAGCTCCCAGCGGCGCCCCTCTGGTACGCAGTATTTT. This translates into CASSQRRPSGTQYF.

This rearrangement joins TRBV27 to TRBJ2-7; 12 bases are a match to TRBD2. This CDR3 spans 16 amino acids. CDR1 and CDR2 from the germline V gene are MNHEY and SMNVEV (reference sequence). V lost 6 bases, J lost 6 bases, and 12 bases stayed unmatched. In DNA form, the CDR3 reads TGTGCCAGCAGGGTGACTAGCGGGGGCCTCCTGCGCGAGCAGTACTTC. This translates into CASRVTSGGLLREQYF.

The chain employs TRBV7-9 and TRBJ2-3; D uncertain. The V end was cut by 10 bases, the J end by 4 bases, with 3 bases between. Looked up from germline, CDR1 is SEHNR and CDR2 is FQNEAQ (reference sequence). CDR3 size: 9 residues. The CDR3 region is CATADTQYF. The CDR3 region has the DNA TGTGCCACCGCAGATACGCAGTATTTT.